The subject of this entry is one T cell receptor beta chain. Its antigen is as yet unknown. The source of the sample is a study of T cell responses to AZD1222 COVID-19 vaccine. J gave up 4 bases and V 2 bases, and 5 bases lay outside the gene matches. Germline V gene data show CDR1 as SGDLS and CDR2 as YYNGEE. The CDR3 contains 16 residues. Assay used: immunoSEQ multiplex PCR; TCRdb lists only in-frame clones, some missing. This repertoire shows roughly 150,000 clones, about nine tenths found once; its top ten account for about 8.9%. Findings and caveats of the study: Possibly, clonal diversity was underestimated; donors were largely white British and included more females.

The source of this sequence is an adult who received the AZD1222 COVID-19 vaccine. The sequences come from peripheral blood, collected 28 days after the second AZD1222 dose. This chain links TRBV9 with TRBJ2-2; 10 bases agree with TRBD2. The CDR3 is CASSVGSGRATGELFF. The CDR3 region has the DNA TGTGCCAGCAGCGTGGGAAGCGGGAGGGCCACCGGGGAGCTGTTTTTT.